This T cell receptor (beta chain) emerged from a study of chemoradiotherapy in HPV16-positive cancers. Study findings and constraints: Candidate HPV-specific clones and E7-related TCR motifs grew in tumor during treatment. HPV-specific T cells were functionally defined from only two HPV16-positive patients.

The CDR3 extends over 15 amino acids. The germline CDR1 and CDR2 sequences are SGHKS and YYEKEE (reference sequence). Deletions cut 4 bases from V and 4 bases from J, with 17 bases between. Assay used: immunoSEQ multiplex PCR; TCRdb lists only in-frame clones, some missing. The repertoire holds roughly 20,000 clones, over 85% seen once, with 15% to 20% in the top ten. With regard to this clone: The antigen is not known.

The V and J genes are TRBV5-5 and TRBJ1-2; D gene uncertain. The sample consisted of blood, taken from a patient who underwent chemoradiotherapy. This sequence originates from a human donor with HPV-associated anogenital cancer. The CDR3 coding sequence is TGTGCCAGCAGCCCGGCCGGAGGGTTTCGCTATGGCTACACCTTC. Encoded protein: CASSPAGGFRYGYTF. Together with reference TRBV5-5 and TRBJ1-2, the CDR3 gives the full variable domain: DAGVTQSPTHLIKTRGQQVTLRCSPISGHKSVSWYQQVLGQGPQFIFQYYEKEERGRGNFPDRFSARQFPNYSSELNVNALLLGDSALYLCASSPAGGFRYGYTFGSGTRLTVV.